A selection of T cell receptor beta chains follows, all from one sample in a study of cytotoxic CD8 clonotypes in ibrutinib-treated CLL. Profiled with immunoSEQ multiplex PCR; TCRdb holds only in-frame clones, not every one. Of about 200,000 clones in the sample, 65% to 80% were seen once. Material: PBMCs, obtained after 12 months of ibrutinib treatment. These receptors all come from a human donor with chronic lymphocytic leukemia. CDR3s leave out the opening cysteine and the closing phenylalanine or tryptophan.

CDR3 length: 13; J gene: TRBJ2-4; V gene: TRBV29-1; CDR3 protein: SVELLVSNKNIQY
CDR3 length: 14; J gene: TRBJ1-1; V gene: TRBV5-1; CDR3 protein: ASSWAGGQLNTEAF
CDR3 length: 11; J gene: TRBJ2-3; V gene: TRBV11-3; CDR3 protein: ASSLGEADTQY
CDR3 length: 13; J gene: TRBJ2-3; V gene: TRBV7-9; CDR3 protein: ASSSPAGSIDTQY
CDR3 length: 13; J gene: TRBJ2-1; V gene: TRBV18; CDR3 protein: ASSPRDNGYNEQF
CDR3 length: 13; J gene: TRBJ2-1; V gene: TRBV15; CDR3 protein: ATSRGPNFGNEQF
CDR3 length: 14; J gene: TRBJ2-2; V gene: TRBV9; CDR3 protein: ASSVSGTRDTGELF
CDR3 length: 11; J gene: TRBJ2-7; V gene: TRBV5-1; CDR3 protein: ASSWTGSYEQY
CDR3 length: 16; J gene: TRBJ1-5; V gene: TRBV5-6; CDR3 protein: ASSLTGGMIGSNQPQH
CDR3 length: 10; J gene: TRBJ1-2; V gene: TRBV7-2; CDR3 protein: ASRHRVDGYT
CDR3 length: 13; J gene: TRBJ2-3; V gene: TRBV9; CDR3 protein: ASSVEAGVIDTQY
CDR3 length: 14; J gene: TRBJ2-4; V gene: TRBV14; CDR3 protein: ASSQGGSGSQNIQY
CDR3 length: 16; J gene: TRBJ2-3; V gene: TRBV5-1; CDR3 protein: ASSLTFSGTGGEDTQY
CDR3 length: 12; J gene: TRBJ2-7; V gene: TRBV29-1; CDR3 protein: SVDRQGVGKEQY
CDR3 length: 10; J gene: TRBJ1-2; V gene: TRBV6-1; CDR3 protein: ASRDPPGGYT
CDR3 length: 11; J gene: TRBJ2-3; V gene: TRBV9; CDR3 protein: ASSAGTRNTQY
CDR3 length: 13; J gene: TRBJ2-1; V gene: TRBV5-1; CDR3 protein: ASSLGQGYYNEQF
CDR3 length: 10; J gene: TRBJ2-7; V gene: TRBV5-1; CDR3 protein: ASSGPDYEQY
CDR3 length: 10; J gene: TRBJ1-5; V gene: TRBV7-9; CDR3 protein: ASSLQGLPQH
CDR3 length: 10; J gene: TRBJ1-5; V gene: TRBV27; CDR3 protein: ASSRGGQPQH
CDR3 length: 8; J gene: TRBJ1-6; V gene: TRBV12-5; CDR3 protein: ASLLLPLH
CDR3 length: 13; J gene: TRBJ2-1; V gene: TRBV27; CDR3 protein: ASSFPNTAYNEQF
CDR3 length: 13; J gene: TRBJ2-2; V gene: TRBV7-9; CDR3 protein: ASSLFDMSTGELF
CDR3 length: 12; J gene: TRBJ1-4; V gene: TRBV7-9; CDR3 protein: ASSRLGGDEKLF
CDR3 length: 13; J gene: TRBJ2-5; V gene: TRBV6-1; CDR3 protein: ASSEGVIDGETQY
CDR3 length: 13; J gene: TRBJ2-1; V gene: TRBV13; CDR3 protein: ASSLRADSYNEQF
CDR3 length: 15; J gene: TRBJ1-1; V gene: TRBV6-4; CDR3 protein: ASSPGQGLLMNTEAF
CDR3 length: 13; J gene: TRBJ1-2; V gene: TRBV19; CDR3 protein: ASSIGTGGVYGYT
CDR3 length: 14; J gene: TRBJ1-4; V gene: TRBV6-5; CDR3 protein: ASSYGPRLGDEKLF
CDR3 length: 10; J gene: TRBJ1-2; V gene: TRBV4-1; CDR3 protein: ASSQTGSGYT
CDR3 length: 10; J gene: TRBJ2-7; V gene: TRBV30; CDR3 protein: AWTQRGAEQY
CDR3 length: 12; J gene: TRBJ1-5; V gene: TRBV2; CDR3 protein: ASSPWDRNQPQH
CDR3 length: 13; J gene: TRBJ2-1; V gene: TRBV27; CDR3 protein: ASSLYGTAYNEQF
CDR3 length: 11; J gene: TRBJ1-2; V gene: TRBV4-2; CDR3 protein: ASSFLTAYGYT
CDR3 length: 10; J gene: TRBJ2-5; V gene: TRBV29-1; CDR3 protein: SGDRTRETQY
CDR3 length: 14; J gene: TRBJ1-5; V gene: TRBV28; CDR3 protein: ASSGAGGARLGPQH
CDR3 length: 10; J gene: TRBJ1-2; V gene: TRBV19; CDR3 protein: ASKDSHYGYT